This T cell receptor beta chain derives from a study of identical twins. The V segment lost 2 bases and the J segment 2 bases; nucleotides outside the gene matches: 10. This CDR3 contains 17 residues. Looked up from germline, CDR1 is SGHAT and CDR2 is FQNNGV. This clonotype was detected many times. TCRdb reprocessed the 5' RACE reads via MiXCR and lists one record per CDR3 protein. The sample carries about 460,000 distinct CDR3 sequences, 14% recorded once. These data were also filed under a second study, of yellow fever vaccine responses in identical twins.

The sequencing sample was made of CD4+ T cells sorted from blood. The source is a woman under 30 in good health. This chain uses TRBV11-2 with TRBJ2-5; 8 bases are shared with TRBD1. The CDR3 reads CASSLRVRGRSQETQYF. The CDR3 DNA reads TGTGCCAGCAGCTTAAGAGTCAGGGGGCGATCACAAGAGACCCAGTACTTC.